This T cell receptor (beta chain) was identified in a study of blood T cell repertoires in COVID-19. Original analysis: Researchers report that nucleated cell counts were estimated from reference gene primer amplification. The protocol was immunoSEQ multiplex PCR, while the TCRdb copy is restricted to in-frame clones and leaves out a portion. That table furnishes V, J and clone size, whereas the DNA furnished D and trimming. The sample lists approximately 290,000 clones, 80% to 95% seen once, with roughly 1.1% in the top ten. In this sample, this clone turned up a few times. This same CDR3 is encoded by further DNA sequences in the sample. Each participant's cohort was designated according to participant-reported clinical history. The study counted Cohort 3 donors as recovered given two negative PCRs, clearance, or symptom resolution. V shed 4 bases, J shed 5 bases, and the junction held 8 bases outside the gene matches. The V gene's germline CDR1 is SGHRS and CDR2 YFSETQ. This CDR3 contains 15 residues.

The sequenced sample consisted of PBMCs or T cells enriched from blood (not recorded which). The sequence was collected from a woman aged 25 to 39 who had recovered from COVID-19. The chain is built from TRBV5-1 and TRBJ1-4, with 7 bases identical to TRBD1. The CDR3 DNA follows: TGCGCCAGCAGCCTAACCGGGACAGAGAATGAAAAACTGTTTTTT. It codes for CASSLTGTENEKLFF.